Presented here are 10 T cell receptor beta chains from one specimen sequenced in a study of tumor-infiltrating lymphocytes in primary liver carcinoma. Scientists recovered RNA and DNA together from roughly 21-30 mg of unsorted bulk tissue. TCR beta cDNA was prepared out of around 460 ng total RNA by means of a constant-region primer. Three nested multiplex PCR rounds, a slightly modified ARM-PCR, produced the libraries for TCR beta. The first two PCR rounds, roughly 9 cycles each, used TRBV1-TRBV30 forward primers and a C-beta reverse primer. One entry per CDR3 protein results from TCRdb running MiXCR on the multiplex PCR reads. This repertoire shows tens of thousands of distinct CDR3 sequences, less than 75% found once; its top ten account for just over 55%. The sample consisted of liver tumor tissue from sampling region 2. Subset in this sample: tumor region T2, inferior pole. All receptors derive from a man aged 35 to 55 with primary liver carcinoma and hepatitis B virus infection.

In the case of this clonotype: A junction end diverges from the germline sequence, so it may reflect a read error. This chain links TRBV4-2 with TRBJ2-1; D might be TRBD2 (6 bases). Germline CDR1 LGHNA, CDR2 YNFKEQ. The length of the CDR3 is 15 residues. CDR3 in DNA: TGTGCGAGCAACCAAGATTGGACTACCGGCGGTGAGCAGTTCTTC. Amino acid sequence: CASNQDWTTGGEQFF.

Details on this clonotype: Possible read error: a much larger clone is one base away. This sequence joins TRBV7-8 and TRBJ2-1, with 8 nucleotides matching TRBD2. CDR3 length: 13 amino acids. From germline, CDR1 is SGHVS and CDR2 FQNEAQ. The CDR3 protein is CANSLVGRGGQFF. DNA for the CDR3: TGTGCCAACAGCTTAGTCGGGAGGGGAGGGCAGTTCTTC.

V gene TRBV5-1 combines with J gene TRBJ2-3, with TRBD2 identical over 8 bases. The CDR3 runs to 16 residues. Germline loops: CDR1 SGHRS, CDR2 YFSETQ. The V and J ends lost 2 bases and 12 bases, in that order; junction bases with no gene match: 17. DNA for the CDR3: TGCGCCAGCAGCTTAGGAGCGGGGGATTGGGGAGATAGACAGTATTTT. Encoded protein: CASSLGAGDWGDRQYF.

This clonotype was recorded only once. One end of the junction fails to match germline, which may point to a read error. The genes are TRBV6-5 and TRBJ2-2; D possibly corresponds to TRBD2 (5 bases). Germline V CDR1 and CDR2: MNHEY, SVGAGI. There are 13 residues in the CDR3. In nucleotides, the CDR3 is TGTACCAGCAGTTCCCGTACAACCGGGGAGCTATTTTTT. It translates to CTSSSRTTGELFF.

Details on this clonotype: The junction and the germline gene differ at one end; a read error may be behind it. The chain joins TRBV29-1 to TRBJ1-1; possibly TRBD1 for D (5 bases). The germline gives CDR1 SQVTM, CDR2 ANQGSEA. The CDR3 has 15 residues. Here the CDR3 DNA reads TGCAGCGTTGGTCCAGGGTGGGGTACGGTCGCTGAAACTTTCTTT. Its protein product is CSVGPGWGTVAETFF.

The rearrangement joins TRBV2 to TRBJ2-2; D unresolved. The V gene's germline CDR1 is SNHLY and CDR2 FYNNEI. V dropped 4 bases and J dropped 5 bases, with 14 bases sitting between them. CDR3 length: 15 residues. CDR3 coding DNA: TGTGCCAGCAGTGTGTACCCCACCGGGACCGGGGAGCTGTTTTTT. This encodes CASSVYPTGTGELFF.

This rearrangement joins TRBV11-2 to TRBJ2-5, with 8 bases fitting TRBD2. Per germline, CDR1 SGHAT and CDR2 FQNNGV. The CDR3 extends over 16 amino acids. CDR3 sequence (DNA): TGTACCAACAGTCAATCTCCTGGCGGGGGGAAAGAGACCCAGTACTTC. It yields the protein CTNSQSPGGGKETQYF.

Notes on this clonotype: A junction boundary mismatches the germline segment, possibly from a read error. The chain combines TRBV30 with TRBJ2-7, with D tentatively TRBD2 (5 bases). The CDR3 covers 12 residues. Per germline, CDR1 GTSNPN and CDR2 SVGIG (reference sequence). The CDR3 spells CAVMVAGYELYF. In DNA form, the CDR3 reads TGTGCTGTCATGGTCGCGGGCTACGAGCTGTACTTC.

This sequence joins TRBV11-2 and TRBJ2-3; 8 nucleotides line up with TRBD2. Germline V gene sequence: CDR1 SGHAT, CDR2 FQNNGV. Trimming removed 5 bases from V and 3 bases from J; junction bases left unmatched: 7. CDR3 length: 15 residues. This CDR3 is CASSIPGGRTDTQYF. In nucleotides, the CDR3 is TGTGCCAGCAGCATCCCGGGAGGGCGGACAGATACGCAGTATTTT.

The chain employs TRBV11-2 and TRBJ2-3; no definite D call. CDR3 size: 13 residues. CDR1 is SGHAT, CDR2 FQNNGV, per germline. V was cut by 4 bases and J by 3 bases, with 8 bases left in between. CDR3 in amino acids: CASSSARTDTQYF. CDR3 in DNA: TGTGCCAGCAGCTCGGCCAGAACAGATACGCAGTATTTT.